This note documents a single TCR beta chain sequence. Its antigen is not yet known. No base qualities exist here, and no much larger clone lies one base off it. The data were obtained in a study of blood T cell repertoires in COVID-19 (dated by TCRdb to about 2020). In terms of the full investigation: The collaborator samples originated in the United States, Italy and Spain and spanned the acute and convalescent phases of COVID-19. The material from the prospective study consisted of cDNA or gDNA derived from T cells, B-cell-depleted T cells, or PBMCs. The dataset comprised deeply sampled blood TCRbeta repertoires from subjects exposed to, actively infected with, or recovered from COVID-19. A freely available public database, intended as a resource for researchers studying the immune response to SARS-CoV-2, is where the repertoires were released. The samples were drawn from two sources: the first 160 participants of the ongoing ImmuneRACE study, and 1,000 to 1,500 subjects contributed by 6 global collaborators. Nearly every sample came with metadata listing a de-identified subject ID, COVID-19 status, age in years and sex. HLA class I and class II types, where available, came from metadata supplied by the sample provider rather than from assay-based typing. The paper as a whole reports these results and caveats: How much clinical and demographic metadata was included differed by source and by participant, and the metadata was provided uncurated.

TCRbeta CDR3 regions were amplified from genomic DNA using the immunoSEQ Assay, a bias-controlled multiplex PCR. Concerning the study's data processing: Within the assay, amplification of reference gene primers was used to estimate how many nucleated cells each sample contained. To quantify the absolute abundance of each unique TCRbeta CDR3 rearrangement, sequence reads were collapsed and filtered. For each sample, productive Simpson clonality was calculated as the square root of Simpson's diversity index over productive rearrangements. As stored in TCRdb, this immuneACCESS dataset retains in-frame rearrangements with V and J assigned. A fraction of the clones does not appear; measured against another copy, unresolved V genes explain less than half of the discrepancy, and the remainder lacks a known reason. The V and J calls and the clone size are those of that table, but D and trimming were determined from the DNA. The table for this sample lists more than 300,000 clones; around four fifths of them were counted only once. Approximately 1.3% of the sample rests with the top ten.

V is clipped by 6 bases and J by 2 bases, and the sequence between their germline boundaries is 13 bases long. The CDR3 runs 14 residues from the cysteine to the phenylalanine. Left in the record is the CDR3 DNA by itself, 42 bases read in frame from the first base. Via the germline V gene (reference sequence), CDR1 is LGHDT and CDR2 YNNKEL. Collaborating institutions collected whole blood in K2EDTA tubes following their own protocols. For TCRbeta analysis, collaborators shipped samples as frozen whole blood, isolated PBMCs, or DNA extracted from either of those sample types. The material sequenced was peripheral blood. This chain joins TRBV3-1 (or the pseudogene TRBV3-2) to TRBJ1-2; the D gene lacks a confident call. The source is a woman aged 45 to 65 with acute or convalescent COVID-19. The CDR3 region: CASRSSTANYGYTF. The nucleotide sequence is TGTGCCAGCAGGTCCTCCACAGCAAACTATGGCTACACCTTC.